This T cell receptor (beta chain) comes out of a study of OX40 agonist ivuxolimab in advanced cancers. For the study in its entirety: Ivuxolimab was an agonistic, fully human IgG2 monoclonal antibody directed against OX40 (CD134), a costimulatory receptor. Of the approximately 54 patients in dose escalation, about 20 had hepatocellular carcinoma, about 15 had melanoma, 9 had renal cell carcinoma and 9 had head and neck cancer. Three dose-escalation patients achieved partial responses, one with hepatocellular carcinoma and two with cutaneous melanoma. Peripheral TCRbeta sequencing aimed to test whether ivuxolimab altered TCR sequence diversity and caused clonal T-cell expansion. Prior anti-PD-1, anti-PD-L1 or anti-CTLA-4 therapy was permitted, and checkpoint inhibitors had been received by approximately 39% of dose-escalation patients. The dose-escalation cohort was about 86% male with a mean age of about 65 years, ranging from 23 to 79. Intravenous ivuxolimab was administered to patients every 2 weeks at six dose levels: 0.01, 0.1, 0.3, 1.5, 3 and 10 mg/kg. The paper reports the monotherapy dose-escalation portion (N of about 50 patients) of the phase I ivuxolimab trial. What the work shows at the level of the full study, not this receptor alone: Which antigens the clonally expanded peripheral T cells were specific for was not determined. Low levels of normalized T-cell clonal expansion were also shown by some nonresponding patients. After ivuxolimab, expanded clones were on average more numerous among CD8+ T cells than among CD4+ T cells. In partial responders in the 0.1-3.0 mg/kg groups, normalized peripheral clonal expansion was found to be among the lowest, especially among CD8+ T cells. At doses of 0.1 to 3.0 mg/kg, clonal expansion of both CD4+ and CD8+ blood T cells was observed from baseline to week 6.

To note about this clone: The antigen it recognizes is unknown. No much larger clonotype is one base removed from it; base qualities were not supplied.

The CDR3 goes from the cysteine to the phenylalanine over 17 residues. Left in the record is the CDR3 DNA by itself, 51 bases read in frame from the first base. Trimming removed 4 bases from V and 2 bases from J, leaving 22 bases between the germline ends. Via the germline V gene (reference sequence), CDR1 is GTSNPN and CDR2 SVGIG. Genomic DNA was extracted from sorted cells for sequencing of the TCRbeta CDR3 region. The immunoSEQ Assay was used to sequence the TCRbeta CDR3 regions. TCRdb carries this immuneACCESS record with in-frame sequences only. Its versions omit some clonotypes, under half of them owing to an unresolved V gene in the studies checked, with the rest unexplained. The sample table contains about 120,000 clones; only one count was recorded for roughly 90% of them. The ten biggest clones cover less than 0.3% of the sample. The trial excluded patients who had a history of autoimmune disease or who were on systemic immunosuppression. Peripheral blood for TCR sequencing was collected from all dose cohorts at baseline, on cycle 4 day 1, and on cycle 7 day 1. Samples were obtained from an open-label, multicenter, first-in-human phase I dose-escalation trial of ivuxolimab. Adults with locally advanced or metastatic melanoma, renal cell, hepatocellular, or head and neck squamous cell carcinoma were enrolled in the trial. Before TCR sequencing, CD4+ T cells and CD8+ T cells from peripheral blood were sorted into separate populations.

The sequencing used CD4+ or CD8+ T cells sorted from blood, collected in a trial of the OX40 agonist ivuxolimab. This sequence uses TRBV30 and TRBJ2-3; a weak D assignment points to TRBD2 (5 bases agree). The source of this sequence is an adult with an advanced solid tumor such as melanoma, head and neck, liver or kidney cancer. The CDR3 reads CAWTRSVIAFNTDTQYF. In nucleotide form, the sequence is TGTGCCTGGACCCGATCGGTTATAGCGTTCAACACAGATACGCAGTATTTT. The full variable domain, with segments outside the CDR3 supplied by the reference TRBV30 and TRBJ2-3 proteins, appears as SQTIHQWPATLVQPVGSPLSLECTVEGTSNPNLYWYRQAAGRGLQLLFYSVGIGQISSEVPQNLSASRPQDRQFILSSKKLLLSDSGFYLCAWTRSVIAFNTDTQYFGPGTRLTVL.